Sequencing of this T cell receptor beta chain was carried out in a study of blood T cell repertoires in COVID-19. Whole-study context: Samples came from the United States, Italy and Spain, spanning acute and convalescent COVID-19. PBMCs, B-cell-depleted T cells, or T cells were the source of the cDNA or gDNA that made up the material.

In the original workflow: It was from reference gene primer amplification that nucleated cell counts were estimated. Data came from immunoSEQ multiplex PCR; TCRdb stores just in-frame clones and leaves some out. V and J calls and clone size are as listed in that table; D and trimming were resolved from the DNA. The table records about 300,000 clones, approximately 84% of them present only once. This CDR3 has 13 residues. Per the germline V gene, CDR1 is SGDLS and CDR2 is YYNGEE. V was pared by 3 bases and J by 4 bases, with 10 bases between. Enrolled during active infection, Seattle patients were then followed longitudinally.

V is TRBV9 and J is TRBJ1-2; the D gene is possibly TRBD1 (6 bases). This receptor was obtained from a human donor with COVID-19, enrolled during active disease. The donor label of this sample is uncertain. Sequencing used peripheral blood. The CDR3 nucleotides read TGTGCCAGCAGCGCTAGGGGGAGCTATGGCTACACCTTC. This translates into CASSARGSYGYTF.